One TCR beta chain is described in this entry. There are 14 residues in the CDR3. V lost 4 bases and J lost 3; bases outside the gene matches: 4. Per the germline V gene, CDR1 is MNHNY and CDR2 is SVGAGI (reference sequence). The data belong to a study of blood T cell repertoires in COVID-19. Study-wide context: From the United States, Italy and Spain came samples of acute and convalescent COVID-19. Sample material is recorded as cDNA or gDNA derived from T cells, B-cell-depleted T cells, or PBMCs.

As originally analysed: Researchers report that nucleated cell counts were estimated from reference gene primer amplification. Repertoires were generated with immunoSEQ multiplex PCR, while TCRdb's copy carries only in-frame clones and drops some. V, J and clone size are those of that table, while D and trimming were read from the DNA. Here the sample spans 50,000 to 60,000 clones, 75% to 95% being singletons. The sequenced material came from peripheral blood. The chain employs TRBV6-6 and TRBJ2-7; 9 nucleotides line up with TRBD1. This clonotype was sampled from a man aged 40-49 years with acute or convalescent COVID-19. CDR3 DNA sequence: TGTGCCAGCAGTTCCCCGGGACAGGGCTACGAGCAGTACTTC. This sequence encodes CASSSPGQGYEQYF.